This paragraph reports one T cell receptor beta chain. Clones were sequenced by immunoSEQ multiplex PCR, and TCRdb holds only the in-frame ones, with some missing. The data hold fewer than 70,000 clones, with roughly 90% observed a single time. The sample comes from a study of T cell changes during pregnancy in multiple sclerosis. CDR3 length equals 16 residues. The V gene end was trimmed by 5 bases and the J gene end by 4 bases; junction bases not matched to a gene: 10. Germline V lookup: CDR1 SGHVS, CDR2 FNYEAQ. The specimen comprised peripheral blood, sampled in the second trimester of pregnancy. V and J are TRBV7-6 and TRBJ2-3; 9 nucleotides match TRBD1. The TCR was taken from a female donor with multiple sclerosis, enrolled in a pregnancy study. CDR3 coding DNA: TGTGCCAGCAGCCCAAAGCGGGGACAGGGTTCAGATACGCAGTATTTT. Residues: CASSPKRGQGSDTQYF.